These 11 T cell receptor beta chains originate from one sample sequenced in a study of T-cell reconstitution after alpha-beta-depleted transplantation in children. Preparing the TCRbeta library involved the use of unique molecular identifiers. From the PCR reads, TCRdb called clonotypes with MiXCR, one entry per CDR3 protein. The sample holds 90,000 to 100,000 distinct CDR3 sequences, around a quarter seen once. The starting material was PBMCs, obtained before TCRalphabeta/CD19-depleted stem cell transplant. These receptors all stem from a boy between 2 and 15 years old with acute lymphoblastic leukemia, due to receive a stem cell transplant.

The sample holds a few counts of this clonotype. The chain uses TRBV3-1 and TRBJ2-2, with TRBD1 as a possible D gene (6 bases). The CDR3 totals 14 residues. Germline CDR1 and CDR2: LGHDT and YNNKEL (reference sequence). V lost 4 bases, J lost 5 bases, and 11 bases lay in between. Here the CDR3 DNA reads TGTGCCAGCAGCCCGGGACATCGGACCGGGGAGCTGTTTTTT. This gives the protein CASSPGHRTGELFF. Using reference TRBV3-1 and TRBJ2-2 for the parts outside the CDR3, the full variable domain is DTAVSQTPKYLVTQMGNDKSIKCEQNLGHDTMYWYKQDSKKFLKIMFSYNNKELIINETVPNRFSPKSPDKAHLNLHINSLELGDSAVYFCASSPGHRTGELFFGEGSRLTVL.

This clonotype has more than one count but fewer than ten. The CDR3 is CASSLRSDKADTQYF. CDR3 bases: TGCGCCAGCAGCTTGAGGAGCGACAAGGCAGATACGCAGTATTTT. The J gene is TRBJ2-3, the V gene TRBV5-1; D gene uncertain. Germline CDR1 is SGHRS and CDR2 is YFSETQ. The V gene lost 1 base and the J gene lost 4 bases, with 13 bases spanning the gap. The CDR3 contains 15 residues.

This clonotype was observed many times. This sequence joins TRBV7-6 and TRBJ2-1, with D tentatively TRBD1 or TRBD2 (6 bases each). The V end was cut by 5 bases, the J end by 3 bases, with 23 bases between. The V gene's germline CDR1 is SGHVS and CDR2 FNYEAQ. The CDR3 contains 18 residues. As DNA, the CDR3 is TGTGCCAGCAGCCTAGGGGGGTGGCGGAGGGGCCTCTACAATGAGCAGTTCTTC. Translated, it gives CASSLGGWRRGLYNEQFF.

The genes are TRBV20-1 and TRBJ1-1, with no clear D. From germline, CDR1 is DFQATT and CDR2 SNEGSKA (reference sequence). CDR3 length equals 11 residues. The V end was cut by 6 bases, the J end by 4 bases, with 9 bases between. CDR3 protein: CSASPGTEAFF. The CDR3 DNA is TGCAGTGCCTCACCGGGCACTGAAGCTTTCTTT.

This chain connects TRBV28 to TRBJ1-3; unclear D gene. V dropped 3 bases and J dropped 2 bases, with 11 bases sitting between them. Germline V CDR1 and CDR2: MDHEN, SYDVKM. The length of the CDR3 is 15 residues. CDR3 sequence: CASSFPKSTGNTIYF. In nucleotides, the CDR3 is TGTGCCAGCAGTTTCCCTAAAAGTACTGGAAACACCATATATTTT.

The sample holds many counts of this clonotype. This chain connects TRBV12-3 or TRBV12-4 to TRBJ2-5; 11 nucleotides match TRBD2. Trimming took 3 bases from V and 7 from J; bases not matched to a gene: 7. The CDR3 spans 15 residues. CDR3 residues: CASSFGTSGVGTQYF. Written as DNA, the CDR3 is TGTGCCAGCAGTTTCGGGACTAGCGGAGTTGGGACCCAGTACTTC.

This clonotype has just a few counts. The chain joins TRBV13 to TRBJ2-7, with D possibly TRBD1 on 5 matching bases. Trimming left V 2 bases short and J 0 bases short, with 11 bases between. The CDR3 has 15 amino acids. In germline, CDR1 is PRHDT, CDR2 FYEKMQ (reference sequence). The CDR3 bases are TGTGCCAGCAGCTTAAGGCAGGGTGGCTCCTACGAGCAGTACTTC. Encoded protein: CASSLRQGGSYEQYF.

V usage is TRBV7-2 and J usage is TRBJ2-4; maybe TRBD2 (5 bases). V was pared by 1 base and J by 9 bases, with 10 bases between. The length of the CDR3 is 13 residues. CDR1 SGHTA and CDR2 FQGNSA come from the germline V gene. Here the CDR3 DNA reads TGTGCCAGCAGCTTAGGGCCCGGAGGCATTCAGTACTTC. The encoded protein is CASSLGPGGIQYF.

The chain carries TRBV12-3 or TRBV12-4 and TRBJ2-1, with D possibly TRBD2 on 5 matching bases. V lost 6 bases, J lost 1 base, and 16 bases lay in between. The CDR3 consists of 16 residues. CDR3 amino acids: CASRLAIARSYNEQFF. CDR3 nucleotide sequence: TGTGCCAGCAGGCTGGCAATAGCGAGGTCCTACAATGAGCAGTTCTTC.

This rearrangement joins TRBV7-2 to TRBJ2-1; 7 bases fit TRBD1. CDR1 SGHTA and CDR2 FQGNSA come from the germline V gene. J gave up 7 bases and V 1 base, and 4 bases lay outside the gene matches. The length of the CDR3 is 14 residues. DNA of the CDR3: TGTGCCAGCAGCTTAGTGAGACAGGGAAATGAGCAGTTCTTC. This gives the protein CASSLVRQGNEQFF.

This clonotype was seen more than once but under ten times. This chain connects TRBV29-1 to TRBJ1-1; the D is unclear. This CDR3 comprises 12 residues. Germline V lookup: CDR1 SQVTM, CDR2 ANQGSEA. The V and J ends lost 3 bases and 0 bases respectively, with 5 bases between them. CDR3 protein: CSVDRVNTEAFF. Here the CDR3 DNA reads TGCAGCGTTGACCGAGTGAACACTGAAGCTTTCTTT.